This paragraph reports one TCR beta chain. The antigen is unknown. These data are taken from a study of T-cell reconstitution after alpha-beta-depleted transplantation in children. Whole-study findings and limits: T-cell numbers and diversity one year post-transplant derived largely from freshly generated T cells.

CDR1 ENHRY and CDR2 SYGVKD come from the germline V gene. There are 15 residues in the CDR3. V was pared by 1 base and J by 2 bases, with 2 bases of the junction left unmatched. Preparation of the TCRbeta library involved a method that used unique molecular identifiers. TCRdb re-derived calls from the PCR reads in MiXCR, one entry per CDR3 protein. In the table there are about 1,000,000 distinct CDR3 sequences, roughly 31% of which are singletons. This chain links TRBV10-3 with TRBJ2-1, with TRBD2 matching over 7 bases. The sample was PBMCs, mostly from graft donor cells, taken 360 days after TCRalphabeta/CD19-depleted stem cell transplant. The source of this sequence is a boy younger than two who had a stem cell transplant for SCID, so the T cells may come from the graft donor. CDR3 bases: TGTGCCATCAGTGAGTGGGGGGGGACCTACAATGAGCAGTTCTTC. It codes for CAISEWGGTYNEQFF.